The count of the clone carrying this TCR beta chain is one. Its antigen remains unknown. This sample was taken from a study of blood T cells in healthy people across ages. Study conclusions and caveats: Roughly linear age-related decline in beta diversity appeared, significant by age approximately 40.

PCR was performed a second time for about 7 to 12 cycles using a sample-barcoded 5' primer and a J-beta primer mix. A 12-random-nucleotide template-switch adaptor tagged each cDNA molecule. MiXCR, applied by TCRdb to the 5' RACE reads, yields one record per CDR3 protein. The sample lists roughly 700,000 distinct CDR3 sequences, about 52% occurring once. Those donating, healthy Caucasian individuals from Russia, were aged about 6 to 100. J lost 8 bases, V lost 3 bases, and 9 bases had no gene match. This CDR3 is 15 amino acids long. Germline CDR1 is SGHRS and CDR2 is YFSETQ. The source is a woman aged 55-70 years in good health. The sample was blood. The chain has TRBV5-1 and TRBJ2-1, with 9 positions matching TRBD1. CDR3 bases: TGCGCCAGCAGCTCCCCCGGGACAGGGACTGATGAGCAGTTCTTC. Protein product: CASSSPGTGTDEQFF.